These T cell receptor beta chains were read from a single sample in a study of T cell responses to AZD1222 COVID-19 vaccine. The assay was immunoSEQ multiplex PCR, and TCRdb's table has in-frame clones only and misses some. Of 80,000 to 100,000 clones listed, around 83% were seen once; the top ten hold 5.6%. Sequenced here: peripheral blood, sampled 28 days after the second AZD1222 dose. The receptor set was obtained from an adult who received the AZD1222 COVID-19 vaccine. Both conserved end residues are part of each CDR3. D genes are given only for firm matches. Some rows have no size entry. The others give once, few or many, or a class for an expanded clone.

size,J,D,V,DNA,CDR3
.,TRBJ1-2,.,TRBV19,TGTGCCAGTATACGACAACCAGCTAACTATGGCTACACCTTC,CASIRQPANYGYTF
.,TRBJ2-3,.,TRBV28,TGTGCCAGCAGCAGGGTCCAGGCTAGCACAGATACGCAGTATTTT,CASSRVQASTDTQYF
.,TRBJ1-5,TRBD1,TRBV6-5,TGTGCCAGCACCCTCGACAGGGGCAATCAGCCCCAGCATTTT,CASTLDRGNQPQHF
.,TRBJ1-3,.,TRBV11-2,TGTGCCAGCAGCTTAGATCGTACCTCTGGAAACACCATATATTTT,CASSLDRTSGNTIYF
.,TRBJ2-3,.,TRBV30,TGTGCCTGGGCCTTGACCGATACGCAGTATTTT,CAWALTDTQYF
.,TRBJ1-5,TRBD1,TRBV28,TGTGCCAGCAGTTTATCGGGACAGGGGGCATATAGCAATCAGCCCCAGCATTTT,CASSLSGQGAYSNQPQHF
.,TRBJ1-5,.,TRBV19,TGTGCCAGTAGTACCCGCCCCGCACCAGACAATCAGCCCCAGCATTTT,CASSTRPAPDNQPQHF
.,TRBJ1-5,.,TRBV10-3,TGTGCCATCAGTGTGGGAGGAGGCAATCAGCCCCAGCATTTT,CAISVGGGNQPQHF
.,TRBJ2-7,.,TRBV28,TGTGCCAGCAGTCGAGGACGGATTCCCTACGAGCAGTACTTC,CASSRGRIPYEQYF
.,TRBJ1-6,.,TRBV28,TGTGCCAGCAACCAACAGGACTACAATTCACCCCTCCACTTT,CASNQQDYNSPLHF
.,TRBJ2-3,.,TRBV7-9,TGTGCCAGCAGCTTACCACCCGACGGGCCGGGTGGAGATACGCAGTATTTT,CASSLPPDGPGGDTQYF
.,TRBJ2-1,.,TRBV19,TGTGCCAGTAGTATAGAAGACACGAGGAATGAGCAGTTCTTC,CASSIEDTRNEQFF
once,TRBJ2-7,TRBD1,TRBV3-1/TRBV3-2,TGTGCCAGCAGCCACTCCGGGACAGGGGTCCGCGAGCAGTACTTC,CASSHSGTGVREQYF
.,TRBJ2-5,.,TRBV28,TGTGCCAGCAGGAGGAGGGGTGGGGGTGAGACCCAGTACTTC,CASRRRGGGETQYF
medium-sized,TRBJ2-7,TRBD2,TRBV5-5,TGTGCCAGCAGCTTCGGGACGGGGGGATACGAGCAGTACTTC,CASSFGTGGYEQYF
.,TRBJ1-5,.,TRBV28,TGTGCCAGCAGTCCCCAACCTAATCCTAGGCCCCAGCATTTT,CASSPQPNPRPQHF
.,TRBJ2-2,.,TRBV5-1,TGCGCCAGCAGCTTGTGGGCTAGCACTACCGGCGGGGAGCTGTTTTTT,CASSLWASTTGGELFF
.,TRBJ1-5,.,TRBV2,TGTGCCAGCAGATCGTGGAGGGATATGGGCAATCAGCCCCAGCATTTT,CASRSWRDMGNQPQHF
.,TRBJ2-7,TRBD1,TRBV5-1,TGCGCCAGCAGTCCACAAGGGACAGGGGGCTACGAGCAGTACTTC,CASSPQGTGGYEQYF
.,TRBJ2-3,.,TRBV28,TGTGCCAGCAGTTCGGGCCTTCTTAGCACAGATACGCAGTATTTT,CASSSGLLSTDTQYF
.,TRBJ1-1,TRBD1,TRBV27,TGTGCCAGCACCCACCTTTCTGACAGGGCGACTGAAGCTTTCTTT,CASTHLSDRATEAFF
.,TRBJ1-5,TRBD1,TRBV5-4,TGTGCCAGCAGCTTGGACAGGGGCTCTGGTCAGCCCCAGCATTTT,CASSLDRGSGQPQHF
.,TRBJ2-1,TRBD2,TRBV28,TGTGCCAGCAGCAACCCGGGGGGTGGGCATGAGCAGTTCTTC,CASSNPGGGHEQFF
.,TRBJ2-7,.,TRBV28,TGTGCCAGCAGTTTTCGTGGCACCACGGGTTACGAGCAGTACTTC,CASSFRGTTGYEQYF
once,TRBJ2-4,.,TRBV4-1,TGCGCCAGCAGCCAAGGGTTCGAGCGGGCCTTAGCCAAAAACATTCAGTACTTC,CASSQGFERALAKNIQYF
.,TRBJ2-3,.,TRBV28,TGTGCCAGCAGTATAGGGGGGAGCACAGATACGCAGTATTTT,CASSIGGSTDTQYF
once,TRBJ2-2,.,TRBV28,TGTGCCAGCCAGGGGTTTGGACCGAACACCGGGGAGCTGTTTTTT,CASQGFGPNTGELFF
.,TRBJ1-1,.,TRBV9,TGTGCCAGCAGCGTAGGGGGGGTCCCCTCGGCTGAAGCTTTCTTT,CASSVGGVPSAEAFF
.,TRBJ2-5,TRBD2,TRBV7-9,TGTGCCAGCACCACGTTGAGCTGGCGGGGGGGTTCACAAGAGACCCAGTACTTC,CASTTLSWRGGSQETQYF
.,TRBJ1-1,.,TRBV4-2,TGTGCCAGCAGCTTAGGTACGAGTATGAACACTGAAGCTTTCTTT,CASSLGTSMNTEAFF
.,TRBJ1-3,TRBD1,TRBV19,TGTGCCAGTAGTTTGGCCGGGACAGGGTCCGGAAACACCATATATTTT,CASSLAGTGSGNTIYF
.,TRBJ1-2,.,TRBV2,TGTGCCAGCAGTGAAGAACAGGGCGACCTATATGGCTACACCTTC,CASSEEQGDLYGYTF
.,TRBJ2-3,TRBD2,TRBV3-1/TRBV3-2,TGTGCCAGCAGCCCGGGGACTACCCCCGATACGCAGTATTTT,CASSPGTTPDTQYF
.,TRBJ2-1,TRBD2,TRBV6-5,TGTGCCAGCAGCCGAGGGACTAGCCCTTACAATGAGCAGTTCTTC,CASSRGTSPYNEQFF
.,TRBJ2-5,.,TRBV13,TGTGCCAGCAGCTTAGAAGAATCGGACCACCAGTACTTC,CASSLEESDHQYF
.,TRBJ1-4,TRBD1,TRBV27,TGTGCCAGCAGCTCCAGGGGGGGGGAAAAACTGTTTTTT,CASSSRGGEKLFF
.,TRBJ2-2,.,TRBV4-2,TGTGCCAGCAGGCCGACAGGAACCGGGGAGCTGTTTTTT,CASRPTGTGELFF
once,TRBJ1-1,.,TRBV10-1,TGCGCCAGCAGTCCAAGGGGGATGGGGTACACTGAAGCTTTCTTT,CASSPRGMGYTEAFF
.,TRBJ2-1,.,TRBV5-1,TGCGCCAGCAGCTATTACCCGGGGAATGAGCAGTTCTTC,CASSYYPGNEQFF
.,TRBJ1-3,.,TRBV18,TGTGCCAGCTCACTGGCGGAACACACCATATATTTT,CASSLAEHTIYF
.,TRBJ2-3,TRBD2,TRBV7-3,TGTGCCAGCAGGGCGAACCCGGGCGGGAGGTTAGATACGCAGTATTTT,CASRANPGGRLDTQYF
.,TRBJ2-2,.,TRBV5-1,TGCGCCAGCAGCTTAGGGGCGCCGAACACCGGGGAGCTGTTTTTT,CASSLGAPNTGELFF
.,TRBJ2-2,.,TRBV7-2,TGTGCCAGCAGCTTAGCGTTGGACACCGGGGAGCTGTTTTTT,CASSLALDTGELFF
.,TRBJ2-7,.,TRBV6-4,TGTGCCAGCAGTGAGGTCGCTAGCTCCTACGAGCAGTACTTC,CASSEVASSYEQYF
.,TRBJ2-2,.,TRBV3-1/TRBV3-2,TGTGCCAGCAGCCAAAACGACAGGAACACCGGGGAGCTGTTTTTT,CASSQNDRNTGELFF
once,TRBJ1-5,.,TRBV5-8,TGTGCCAGCAGCGGGAGGAGGGCGAGCAATCAGCCCCAGCATTTT,CASSGRRASNQPQHF
.,TRBJ2-2,.,TRBV6-2/TRBV6-3,TGTGCCAGCAGTTCCGCGAACACCGGGGAGCTGTTTTTT,CASSSANTGELFF
.,TRBJ2-7,.,TRBV7-9,TGTGCCAGCAGCTTAGCTCTGGAAGAATACTACGAGCAGTACTTC,CASSLALEEYYEQYF
.,TRBJ1-5,.,TRBV7-9,TGTGCCAGCAGCTTAGGCGTGGGGGATGGCAATCAGCCCCAGCATTTT,CASSLGVGDGNQPQHF
.,TRBJ2-7,.,TRBV5-4,TGTGCCAGCAGCTTGGGTGGGACAAACTACGAGCAGTACTTC,CASSLGGTNYEQYF
.,TRBJ2-3,TRBD1,TRBV29-1,TGCAGCGTTGAGTCCCGGGACAGGGGGATCGGCACAGATACGCAGTATTTT,CSVESRDRGIGTDTQYF
many,TRBJ1-4,TRBD1,TRBV9,TGTGCCAGCAGCTTCGGGACAGAGACTAATGAAAAACTGTTTTTT,CASSFGTETNEKLFF
once,TRBJ2-7,.,TRBV28,TGTGCCAGCAGCCGTAGAGGGAAACGTTACGAGCAGTACTTC,CASSRRGKRYEQYF
.,TRBJ1-5,.,TRBV9,TGTGCCAGCAGCCCAGACGTCAATCAGCCCCAGCATTTT,CASSPDVNQPQHF
.,TRBJ1-5,TRBD1,TRBV28,TGTGCCAGCAGTTCCATAGGGACAGGGGGCAATCAGCCCCAGCATTTT,CASSSIGTGGNQPQHF
.,TRBJ2-3,TRBD2,TRBV27,TGTGCCAGCAGTCCCCTAGCGGGGGGGCTACCTCGCACAGATACGCAGTATTTT,CASSPLAGGLPRTDTQYF
.,TRBJ2-1,TRBD1,TRBV29-1,TGCAGCGTAGCCGGGACAGGGTGGGATGAGCAGTTCTTC,CSVAGTGWDEQFF
.,TRBJ2-7,.,TRBV3-1/TRBV3-2,TGTGCCAGCAGCCCCCCAGGGCGACCCTACGAGCAGTACTTC,CASSPPGRPYEQYF
once,TRBJ1-4,.,TRBV9,TGTGCCAGCATATCAAGCGGGCCCCCGAGGCGGAAACTGTTTTTT,CASISSGPPRRKLFF
.,TRBJ1-1,.,TRBV10-1,TGCGCCAGCAGTGACGCCGGTGGGACTTTCTTT,CASSDAGGTFF